The source of this TCR beta chain is a study of blood T cell repertoires in COVID-19 (dated by TCRdb to the early 2020s). Concerning the study at large: The collaborator samples originated in the United States, Italy and Spain and spanned the acute and convalescent phases of COVID-19. The material from the prospective study consisted of cDNA or gDNA derived from T cells, B-cell-depleted T cells, or PBMCs. The repertoires were released in a freely available public database intended as a resource for research on the immune response to SARS-CoV-2. A de-identified subject ID, COVID-19 status, age in years and sex were almost always included in the sample metadata. Samples came from the ongoing ImmuneRACE study (first 160 participants) plus 1,254 subjects from 6 global collaborators. Where available, HLA class I and class II types were obtained from metadata supplied by the sample provider rather than from assay-based typing. Deeply sampled blood TCRbeta repertoires from subjects exposed to, actively infected with, or recovered from COVID-19 were included in the dataset. General conclusions and limits of the study: The amount of clinical and demographic metadata varied by source and participant and was provided uncurated.

Clipping removes 4 bases from V and 7 bases from J, with 10 as the unmatched junction base count. CDR1 is given as SGHNT and CDR2 as YYREEE, both from the germline V gene (reference sequence). From the cysteine up to the phenylalanine, the CDR3 has a length of 14 residues. The retained sequence is limited to the CDR3, 42 bases, with the frame set at the first base. TCRbeta CDR3 regions were amplified from genomic DNA using the immunoSEQ Assay, a bias-controlled multiplex PCR. Per the authors' processing: The number of nucleated cells in each sample was estimated from the amplification of reference gene primers within the assay. Sequence reads were collapsed and filtered to measure the absolute abundance of every unique TCRbeta CDR3 rearrangement. For each sample, productive Simpson clonality was calculated by taking the square root of Simpson's diversity index across productive rearrangements. In its TCRdb copy, this immuneACCESS table keeps in-frame sequences only and misses some clones. Where compared with another copy, unresolved V genes explain less than half of these, and the others have no known cause. That table is the source of V, J and clone size, and D and trimming were worked out from the DNA. The sample contains more than 20,000 clones, about 89% of them found a single time. The ten largest clones take up 5% to 5.5% of the sample.

Remarks on this clone: Its antigen target is currently unknown. No base qualities exist here, and no much larger clone lies one base off it.

The collaborating institutions used their own protocols to collect whole blood in K2EDTA tubes. For TCRbeta analysis, collaborators shipped samples in one of three forms: frozen whole blood, isolated PBMCs, or DNA extracted from either of those sample types. The chain is encoded by TRBV5-4 joined to TRBJ1-2; 7 central bases correspond to TRBD1. This TCR came from a man aged 50 to 59 with active COVID-19. The source material was peripheral blood. The DNA is TGTGCCAGCAGCCCACAGGGGATGTTGGGTGGCTACACCTTC. This sequence encodes CASSPQGMLGGYTF.